This TCR beta chain stems from a study of blood T cell repertoires in COVID-19. For the study at large: The United States, Italy and Spain were the sources of the acute and convalescent COVID-19 samples. T cells, B-cell-depleted T cells, or PBMCs supplied cDNA or gDNA.

The authors' processing: Amplification of reference gene primers provided the estimated nucleated cell counts. Only in-frame clones appear in the TCRdb table, and some are missing; sequencing was by immunoSEQ multiplex PCR. From that table come the V and J calls and clone size; the DNA was used to work out D and trimming. The sample has some 98,000 clones, approximately 84% seen once. J lost 1 base, V lost 5 bases, and 2 bases had no gene match. Germline V gene sequence: CDR1 SGHVS, CDR2 FNYEAQ. This CDR3 is built from 16 residues. This rearrangement joins TRBV7-6 to TRBJ2-2, with 12 bases fitting TRBD2. The material sequenced was peripheral blood. This TCR was sampled from a man in his 70s with acute or convalescent COVID-19. CDR3 DNA sequence: TGTGCCAGCAGCCCGGGACTAGCGGGGAACACCGGGGAGCTGTTTTTT. It yields the protein CASSPGLAGNTGELFF.